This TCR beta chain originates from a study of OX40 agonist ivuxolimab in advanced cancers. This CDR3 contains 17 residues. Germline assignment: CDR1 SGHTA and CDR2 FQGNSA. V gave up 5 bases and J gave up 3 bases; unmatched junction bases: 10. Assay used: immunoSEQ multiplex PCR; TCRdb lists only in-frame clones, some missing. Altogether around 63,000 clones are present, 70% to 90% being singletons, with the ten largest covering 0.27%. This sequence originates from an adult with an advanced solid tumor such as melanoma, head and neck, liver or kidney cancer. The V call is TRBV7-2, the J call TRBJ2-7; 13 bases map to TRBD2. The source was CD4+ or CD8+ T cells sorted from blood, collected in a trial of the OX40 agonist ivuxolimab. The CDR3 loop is CASSLGTSGKHDYEQYF. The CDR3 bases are TGTGCCAGCAGCCTCGGGACTAGCGGGAAACACGACTACGAGCAGTACTTC.